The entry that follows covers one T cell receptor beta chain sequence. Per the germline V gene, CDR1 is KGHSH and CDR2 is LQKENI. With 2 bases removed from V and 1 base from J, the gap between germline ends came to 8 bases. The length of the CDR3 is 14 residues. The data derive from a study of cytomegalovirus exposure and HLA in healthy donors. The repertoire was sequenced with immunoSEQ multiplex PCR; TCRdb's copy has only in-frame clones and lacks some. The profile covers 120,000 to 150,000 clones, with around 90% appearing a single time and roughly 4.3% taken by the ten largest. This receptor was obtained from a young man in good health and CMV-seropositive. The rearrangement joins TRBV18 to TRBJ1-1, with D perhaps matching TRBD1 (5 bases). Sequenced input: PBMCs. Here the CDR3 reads CASSPTTENTEAFF. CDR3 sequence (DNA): TGTGCCAGCTCACCAACGACAGAGAACACTGAAGCTTTCTTT.